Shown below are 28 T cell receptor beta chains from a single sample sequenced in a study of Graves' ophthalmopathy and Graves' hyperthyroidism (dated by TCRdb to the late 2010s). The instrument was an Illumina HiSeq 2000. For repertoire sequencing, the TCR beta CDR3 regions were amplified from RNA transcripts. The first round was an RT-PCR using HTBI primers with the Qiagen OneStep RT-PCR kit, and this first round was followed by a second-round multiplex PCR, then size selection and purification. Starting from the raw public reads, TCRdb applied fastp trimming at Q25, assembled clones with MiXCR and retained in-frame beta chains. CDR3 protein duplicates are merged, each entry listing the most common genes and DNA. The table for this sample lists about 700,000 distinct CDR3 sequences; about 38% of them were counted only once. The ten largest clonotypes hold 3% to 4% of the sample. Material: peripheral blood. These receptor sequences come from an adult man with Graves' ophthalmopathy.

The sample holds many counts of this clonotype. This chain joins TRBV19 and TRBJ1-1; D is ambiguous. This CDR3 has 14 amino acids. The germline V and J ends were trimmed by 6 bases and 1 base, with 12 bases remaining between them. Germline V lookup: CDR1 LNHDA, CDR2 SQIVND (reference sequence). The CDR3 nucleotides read TGTGCCAGTAGCCCCATGGAGGGGAACACTGAAGCTTTCTTT. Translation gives CASSPMEGNTEAFF.

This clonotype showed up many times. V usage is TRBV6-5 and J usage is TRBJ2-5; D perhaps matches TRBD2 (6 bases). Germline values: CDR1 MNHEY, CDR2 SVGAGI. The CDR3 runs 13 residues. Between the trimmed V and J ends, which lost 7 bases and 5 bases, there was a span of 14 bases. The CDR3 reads CASTNGGLETQYF. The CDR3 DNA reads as TGTGCCAGCACCAACGGGGGTCTCGAGACCCAGTACTTC.

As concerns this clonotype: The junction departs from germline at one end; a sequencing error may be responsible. The chain's CDR3 is CSARGGSTNYGCTF. CDR3 nucleotides: TGCAGTGCTAGAGGGGGTAGTACTAACTATGGCTGCACCTTC. The rearrangement uses TRBV20-1 and TRBJ1-2; D remains unclear. This CDR3 comprises 14 residues. Germline loops: CDR1 DFQATT, CDR2 SNEGSKA (reference sequence).

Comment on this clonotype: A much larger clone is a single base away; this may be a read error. The CDR3 region has the DNA TGTGCCAGCAGTACCCGAAAGGTCCCAAACCTCTACGAGCAGTACTTC. As protein: CASSTRKVPNLYEQYF. This sequence joins TRBV6-6 and TRBJ2-7; D remains ambiguous. CDR1 MNHNY and CDR2 SVGAGI come from the germline V gene (reference sequence). V was trimmed by 5 bases and J by 3 bases, leaving 20 bases between them. This CDR3 contains 16 residues.

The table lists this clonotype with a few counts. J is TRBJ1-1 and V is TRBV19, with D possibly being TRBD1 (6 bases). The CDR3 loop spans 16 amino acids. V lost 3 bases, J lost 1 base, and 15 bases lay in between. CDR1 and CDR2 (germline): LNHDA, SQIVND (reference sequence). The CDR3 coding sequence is TGTGCCAGTAGTATGCATGGGAGGGGGGGGAACACTGAAGCTTTCTTT. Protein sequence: CASSMHGRGGNTEAFF. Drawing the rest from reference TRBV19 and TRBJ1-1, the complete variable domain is DGGITQSPKYLFRKEGQNVTLSCEQNLNHDAMYWYRQDPGQGLRLIYYSQIVNDFQKGDIAEGYSVSREKKESFPLTVTSAQKNPTAFYLCASSMHGRGGNTEAFFGQGTRLTVV.

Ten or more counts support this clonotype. CDR3 nucleotides: TGTGCCAGCAGTGCAGACAGGGACACCGGGGAGCTGTTTTTT. It is translated as CASSADRDTGELFF. This sequence joins TRBV25-1 and TRBJ2-2, with 7 bases that match TRBD1. In germline, CDR1 is MGHDK, CDR2 SYGVNS. V lost 4 bases, J lost 3 bases, and 2 bases stayed unmatched. The CDR3 contains 14 residues.

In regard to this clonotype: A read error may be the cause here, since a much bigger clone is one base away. DNA of the CDR3: TGTGCCAGCAGGACAGCCTTCTATGGCTACACCTTC. It yields the protein CASRTAFYGYTF. The chain couples TRBV25-1 to TRBJ1-2, with a tentative D call TRBD1 (5 bases). Germline V gene lookup returns CDR1 MGHDK and CDR2 SYGVNS. V gave up 6 bases and J gave up 4 bases, with 9 bases separating them. This CDR3 comprises 12 residues.

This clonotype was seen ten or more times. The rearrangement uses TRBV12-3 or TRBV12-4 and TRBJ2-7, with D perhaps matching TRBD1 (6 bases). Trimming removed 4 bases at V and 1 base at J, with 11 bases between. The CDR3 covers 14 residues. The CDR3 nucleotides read TGTGCCAGCAGTTCCCGGGACAAGTCCTACGAGCAGTACTTC. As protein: CASSSRDKSYEQYF.

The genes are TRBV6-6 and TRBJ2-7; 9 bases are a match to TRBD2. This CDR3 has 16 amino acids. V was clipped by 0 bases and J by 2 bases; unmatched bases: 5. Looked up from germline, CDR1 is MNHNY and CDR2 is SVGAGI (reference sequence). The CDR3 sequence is CASSYSLAGPPYEQYF. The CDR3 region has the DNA TGTGCCAGCAGTTACTCTCTAGCGGGGCCCCCCTACGAGCAGTACTTC.

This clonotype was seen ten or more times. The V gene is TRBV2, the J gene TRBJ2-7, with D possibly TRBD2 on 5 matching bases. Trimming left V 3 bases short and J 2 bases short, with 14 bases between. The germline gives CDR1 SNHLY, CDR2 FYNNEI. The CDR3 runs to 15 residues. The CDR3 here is CASSDGFRRAYEQYF. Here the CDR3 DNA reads TGTGCCAGCAGTGACGGGTTTAGGCGGGCCTACGAGCAGTACTTC.

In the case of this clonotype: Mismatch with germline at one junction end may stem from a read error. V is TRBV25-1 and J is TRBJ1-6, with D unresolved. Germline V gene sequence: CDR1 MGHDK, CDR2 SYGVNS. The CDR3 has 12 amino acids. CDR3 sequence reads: CASRESNSPLHF. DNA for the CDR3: TGTGCCAGCAGAGAATCTAATTCACCCCTCCACTTT.

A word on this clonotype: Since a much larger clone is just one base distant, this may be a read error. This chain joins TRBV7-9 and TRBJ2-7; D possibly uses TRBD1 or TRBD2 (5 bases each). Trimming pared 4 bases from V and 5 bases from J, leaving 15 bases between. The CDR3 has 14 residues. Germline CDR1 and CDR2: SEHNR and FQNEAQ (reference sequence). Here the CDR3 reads CASSSGNLGDEQYF. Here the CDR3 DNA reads TGTGCCAGCAGCTCCGGTAATTTGGGGGACGAGCAGTACTTC.

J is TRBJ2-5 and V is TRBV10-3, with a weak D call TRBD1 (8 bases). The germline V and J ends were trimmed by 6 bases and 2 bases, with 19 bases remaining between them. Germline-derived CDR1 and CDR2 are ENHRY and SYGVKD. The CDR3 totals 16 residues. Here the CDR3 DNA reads TGTGCCATCAGGAAAGGGACAGGCGGGGGACAAGAGACCCAGTACTTC. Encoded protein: CAIRKGTGGGQETQYF.

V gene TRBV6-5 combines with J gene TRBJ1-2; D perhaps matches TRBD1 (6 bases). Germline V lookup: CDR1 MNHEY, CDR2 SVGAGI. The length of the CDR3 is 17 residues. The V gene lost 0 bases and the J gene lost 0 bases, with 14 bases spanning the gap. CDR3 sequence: CASSYSNGGFTNYGYTF. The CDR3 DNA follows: TGTGCCAGCAGTTACTCGAATGGGGGCTTTACTAACTATGGCTACACCTTC.

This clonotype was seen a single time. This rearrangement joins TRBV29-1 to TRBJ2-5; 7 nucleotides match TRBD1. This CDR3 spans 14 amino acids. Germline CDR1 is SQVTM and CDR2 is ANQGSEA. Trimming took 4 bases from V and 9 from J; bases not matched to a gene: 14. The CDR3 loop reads CSVATGVGNQPQYF. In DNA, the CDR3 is TGCAGCGTTGCAACAGGGGTCGGCAATCAGCCCCAGTACTTC.

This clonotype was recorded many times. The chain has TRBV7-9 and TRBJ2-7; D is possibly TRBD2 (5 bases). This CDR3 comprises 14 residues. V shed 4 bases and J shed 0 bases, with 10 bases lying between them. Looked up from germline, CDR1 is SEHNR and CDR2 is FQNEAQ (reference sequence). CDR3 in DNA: TGTGCCAGCAGCTCGAGGGTCAGCTCCTACGAGCAGTACTTC. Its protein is CASSSRVSSYEQYF.

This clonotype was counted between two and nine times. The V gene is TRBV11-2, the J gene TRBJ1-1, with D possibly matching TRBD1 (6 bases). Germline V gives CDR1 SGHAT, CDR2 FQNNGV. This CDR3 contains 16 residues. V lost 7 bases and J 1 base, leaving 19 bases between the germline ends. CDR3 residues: CASTPPPQGANTEAFF. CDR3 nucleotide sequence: TGTGCCAGCACCCCTCCCCCACAGGGTGCGAACACTGAAGCTTTCTTT.

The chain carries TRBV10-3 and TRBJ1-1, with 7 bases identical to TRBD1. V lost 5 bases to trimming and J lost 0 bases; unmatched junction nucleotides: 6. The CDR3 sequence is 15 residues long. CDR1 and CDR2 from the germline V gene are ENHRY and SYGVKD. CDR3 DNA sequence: TGTGCCATCAGTAGCTACAGGGGTGTGAACACTGAAGCTTTCTTT. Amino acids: CAISSYRGVNTEAFF.

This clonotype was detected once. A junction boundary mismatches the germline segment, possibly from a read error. The CDR3 region has the DNA TGTGTCAGCAGCGCCAGGGTTGGCGGGGAGCTGTTTTTT. Translation: CVSSARVGGELFF. V gene TRBV9 combines with J gene TRBJ2-2; perhaps TRBD1 as D (5 bases). Germline V CDR1 and CDR2: SGDLS, YYNGEE. The CDR3 is 13 residues long.

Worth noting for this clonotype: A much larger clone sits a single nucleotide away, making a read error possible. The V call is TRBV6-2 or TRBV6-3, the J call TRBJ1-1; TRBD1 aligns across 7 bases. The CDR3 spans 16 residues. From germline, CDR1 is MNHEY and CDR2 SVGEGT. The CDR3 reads CAISYGTVRPNTEAFF. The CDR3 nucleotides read TGTGCCATCAGTTACGGGACAGTTCGTCCTAACACTGAAGCTTTCTTT.

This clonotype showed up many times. Written as DNA, the CDR3 is TGTGCTAGTGGTACAGCCCCAACTAATGAAAAACTGTTTTTT. Translating it yields CASGTAPTNEKLFF. V usage is TRBV12-5 and J usage is TRBJ1-4; D not resolved. The ends were cut back, 5 bases at V and 0 bases at J, with 7 bases in the middle. Germline assignment: CDR1 LGHNT and CDR2 FRNRAP. CDR3 length equals 14 residues.

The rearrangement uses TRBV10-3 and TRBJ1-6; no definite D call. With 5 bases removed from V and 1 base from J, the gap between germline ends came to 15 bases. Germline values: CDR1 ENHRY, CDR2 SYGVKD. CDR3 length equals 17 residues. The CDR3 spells CAISSRLEASYNSPLHF. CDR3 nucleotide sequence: TGTGCCATCAGTTCAAGACTGGAGGCTTCCTATAATTCACCCCTCCACTTT.

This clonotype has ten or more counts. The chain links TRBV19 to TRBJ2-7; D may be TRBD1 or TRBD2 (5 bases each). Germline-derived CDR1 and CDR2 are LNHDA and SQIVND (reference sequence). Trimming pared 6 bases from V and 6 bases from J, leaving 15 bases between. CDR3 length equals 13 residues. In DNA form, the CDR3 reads TGTGCCAGTAGCCCGGGACCGACGTCCGAGCAGTACTTC. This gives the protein CASSPGPTSEQYF. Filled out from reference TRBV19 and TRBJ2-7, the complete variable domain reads DGGITQSPKYLFRKEGQNVTLSCEQNLNHDAMYWYRQDPGQGLRLIYYSQIVNDFQKGDIAEGYSVSREKKESFPLTVTSAQKNPTAFYLCASSPGPTSEQYFGPGTRLTVT.

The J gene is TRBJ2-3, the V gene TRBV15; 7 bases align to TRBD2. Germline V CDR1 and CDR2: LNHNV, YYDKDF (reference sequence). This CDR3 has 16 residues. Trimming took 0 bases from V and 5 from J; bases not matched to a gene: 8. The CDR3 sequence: CATSRDQAGNEDTQYF. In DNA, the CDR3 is TGTGCCACCAGCAGAGATCAAGCGGGGAATGAAGATACGCAGTATTTT.

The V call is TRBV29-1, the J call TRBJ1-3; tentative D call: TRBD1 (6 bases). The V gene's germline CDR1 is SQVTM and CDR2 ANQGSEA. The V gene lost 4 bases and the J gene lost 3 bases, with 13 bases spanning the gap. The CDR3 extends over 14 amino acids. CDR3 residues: CSVGWAGDGNTIYF. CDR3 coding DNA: TGCAGCGTTGGGTGGGCAGGGGATGGAAACACCATATATTTT.

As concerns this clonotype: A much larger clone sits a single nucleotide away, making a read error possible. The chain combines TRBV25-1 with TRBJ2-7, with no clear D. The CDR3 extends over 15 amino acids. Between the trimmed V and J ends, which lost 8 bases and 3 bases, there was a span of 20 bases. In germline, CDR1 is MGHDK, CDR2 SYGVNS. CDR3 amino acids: CASGQDKVALYEQYF. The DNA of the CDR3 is TGTGCCAGCGGCCAAGATAAGGTAGCCCTCTACGAGCAGTACTTC.

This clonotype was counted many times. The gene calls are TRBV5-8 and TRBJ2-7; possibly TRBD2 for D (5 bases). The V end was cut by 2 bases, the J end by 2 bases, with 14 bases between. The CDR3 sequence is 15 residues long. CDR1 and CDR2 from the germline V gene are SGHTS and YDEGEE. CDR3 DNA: TGTGCCAGCAGCTTTACGGCGGGTGTGGCCTACGAGCAGTACTTC. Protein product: CASSFTAGVAYEQYF.

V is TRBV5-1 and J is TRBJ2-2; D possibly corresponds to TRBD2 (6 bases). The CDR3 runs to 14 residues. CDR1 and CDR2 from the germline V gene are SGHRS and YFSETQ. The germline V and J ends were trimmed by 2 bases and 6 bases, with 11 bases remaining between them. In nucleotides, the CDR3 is TGCGCCAGCAGCTTACGGGGAGGTCCCGGGGAGCTGTTTTTT. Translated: CASSLRGGPGELFF.